The 21 T cell receptor beta chains below come from one sample, sequenced in a study of blood T cell repertoires in COVID-19. TCRdb's copy holds only in-frame clones and misses some; the assay was immunoSEQ multiplex PCR. Counted here are 110,000 to 150,000 clones, approximately 78% occurring once; the ten biggest clones make up 3.5% to 5%. The source material was peripheral blood. The source of these receptors is a woman of 80 years or more with acute or convalescent COVID-19.

The gene calls are TRBV9 and TRBJ2-7, with TRBD1 identical over 10 bases. There are 15 residues in the CDR3. V shed 4 bases, J shed 3 bases, and the junction held 7 bases outside the gene matches. CDR1 and CDR2 from the germline V gene are SGDLS and YYNGEE. In DNA form, the CDR3 reads TGTGCCAGCAGCACCGGGACAGGGGTAGACTACGAGCAGTACTTC. Its protein is CASSTGTGVDYEQYF. The whole variable domain, remainder taken from reference TRBV9 and TRBJ2-7, is DSGVTQTPKHLITATGQRVTLRCSPRSGDLSVYWYQQSLDQGLQFLIQYYNGEERAKGNILERFSAQQFPDLHSELNLSSLELGDSALYFCASSTGTGVDYEQYFGPGTRLTVT.

The genes are TRBV9 and TRBJ2-7; 11 nucleotides agree with TRBD2. V lost 0 bases and J lost 3; bases outside the gene matches: 17. The CDR3 runs 20 residues. Germline V gene data show CDR1 as SGDLS and CDR2 as YYNGEE. This CDR3 is CASSVGSGLAGGQADYEQYF. CDR3 sequence (DNA): TGTGCCAGCAGCGTAGGGTCGGGTCTAGCGGGGGGACAGGCGGACTACGAGCAGTACTTC. Using reference TRBV9 and TRBJ2-7 for the parts outside the CDR3, the full variable domain is DSGVTQTPKHLITATGQRVTLRCSPRSGDLSVYWYQQSLDQGLQFLIQYYNGEERAKGNILERFSAQQFPDLHSELNLSSLELGDSALYFCASSVGSGLAGGQADYEQYFGPGTRLTVT.

The rearrangement links TRBV11-2 to TRBJ2-7, with 9 bases that match TRBD1. Trimming at V came to 4 bases and at J to 5 bases, leaving 3 bases not matched to a gene. The germline gives CDR1 SGHAT, CDR2 FQNNGV. The CDR3 extends over 13 amino acids. CDR3 nucleotides: TGTGCCAGCAGCTCGGGACAGGGTAACGAGCAGTACTTC. It is translated as CASSSGQGNEQYF.

The V call is TRBV19, the J call TRBJ2-7; the D gene is possibly TRBD1 (6 bases). The CDR3 is made up of 14 amino acids. Germline lookup yields CDR1 LNHDA and CDR2 SQIVND (reference sequence). The V end lost 5 bases, the J end lost 4 bases, and 15 bases lay between the germline ends. CDR3 sequence (DNA): TGTGCCAGTAGTTCATGGGACACTAGTTACGAGCAGTACTTC. Encoded protein: CASSSWDTSYEQYF.

The rearrangement uses TRBV3-1 (or the pseudogene TRBV3-2) and TRBJ2-1; TRBD2 matches 11 bases. Germline values: CDR1 LGHDT, CDR2 YNNKEL (reference sequence). The CDR3 runs to 17 residues. V shed 3 bases, J shed 4 bases, and the junction held 8 bases outside the gene matches. The CDR3 reads CASSQISGRAWYNEQFF. CDR3 bases: TGTGCCAGCAGCCAGATTAGCGGGAGGGCCTGGTACAATGAGCAGTTCTTC.

The rearrangement links TRBV5-1 to TRBJ1-2, with unresolved D. The CDR3 extends over 12 amino acids. The V end lost 5 bases, the J end lost 0 bases, and 5 bases lay between the germline ends. Germline V gene sequence: CDR1 SGHRS, CDR2 YFSETQ. CDR3: CASRATNYGYTF. CDR3 nucleotides: TGCGCCAGCAGGGCAACTAACTATGGCTACACCTTC.

This clone came up a few times. For the CDR3, the DNA is TGTGCCTGGAGTGTACAGTACGGGACAGGGGACTACAATGAGCAGTTCTTC. Its translation: CAWSVQYGTGDYNEQFF. This rearrangement joins TRBV30 to TRBJ2-1; 10 positions agree with TRBD1. Germline CDR1 is GTSNPN and CDR2 is SVGIG (reference sequence). Germline trimming cut 0 bases from V and 3 bases from J; bases unmatched to any gene: 8. This CDR3 contains 17 residues. Complete variable domain (other parts from reference TRBV30 and TRBJ2-1): SQTIHQWPATLVQPVGSPLSLECTVEGTSNPNLYWYRQAAGRGLQLLFYSVGIGQISSEVPQNLSASRPQDRQFILSSKKLLLSDSGFYLCAWSVQYGTGDYNEQFFGPGTRLTVL.

The chain is built from TRBV28 and TRBJ1-5; 12 bases align to TRBD1. Germline lookup yields CDR1 MDHEN and CDR2 SYDVKM. This CDR3 has 15 amino acids. Unmatched junction bases numbered 6, after V lost 8 bases and J lost 4 bases. Here the CDR3 reads CASGTGGDGNQPQHF. The CDR3 nucleotides read TGTGCCAGCGGGACAGGGGGCGATGGGAATCAGCCCCAGCATTTT.

The chain combines TRBV6-2 or TRBV6-3 with TRBJ2-7, with 7 bases aligning to TRBD1. Germline values: CDR1 MNHEY, CDR2 SVGEGT. With 0 bases clipped from V and 6 bases from J, the junction kept 2 bases outside the gene matches. The CDR3 has 13 residues. The CDR3 region has the DNA TGTGCCAGCAGTTACTCAGGGGGCGGCGAGCAGTACTTC. The encoded protein is CASSYSGGGEQYF.

This clone has a handful of counts. The chain employs TRBV27 and TRBJ1-5, with TRBD1 matching over 9 bases. With V trimmed by 7 bases and J by 5 bases, 12 bases remained unmatched. The germline V gene has CDR1 MNHEY and CDR2 SMNVEV (reference sequence). CDR3 length: 16 residues. In DNA form, the CDR3 reads TGTGCCAGCACCAAACTCTTAGACAGGGGGTATCAGCCCCAGCATTTT. Translating it yields CASTKLLDRGYQPQHF.

This chain joins TRBV15 and TRBJ2-3; 10 bases are shared with TRBD2. Germline assignment: CDR1 LNHNV and CDR2 YYDKDF (reference sequence). This CDR3 region has 15 residues. After removal of 9 bases from V and 4 bases from J, the junction contained 10 bases not matched to a gene. The CDR3 reads CATGDLAGEPDTQYF. CDR3 nucleotides: TGTGCCACGGGGGACCTAGCGGGAGAGCCAGATACGCAGTATTTT.

The J gene is TRBJ2-1, the V gene TRBV4-2, with 8 bases matching TRBD2. Trimming at V came to 5 bases and at J to 9 bases, leaving 15 bases not matched to a gene. Germline CDR1 is LGHNA and CDR2 is YNFKEQ. CDR3 length: 16 amino acids. CDR3 in amino acids: CASSVSGTRVSVEQFF. CDR3 coding DNA: TGTGCCAGCAGCGTATCCGGGACTAGAGTATCCGTTGAGCAGTTCTTC.

The chain uses TRBV3-1 (or the pseudogene TRBV3-2) and TRBJ1-4; the D is unclear. Germline V gene sequence: CDR1 LGHDT, CDR2 YNNKEL (reference sequence). V was pared by 1 base and J by 5 bases, with 11 bases between. The CDR3 is made up of 15 amino acids. The CDR3 reads CASSQGYSLNEKLFF. In DNA form, the CDR3 reads TGTGCCAGCAGCCAAGGTTACAGCCTAAATGAAAAACTGTTTTTT.

This chain joins TRBV5-1 and TRBJ2-5; TRBD2 matches at 7 bases. Germline CDR1 is SGHRS and CDR2 is YFSETQ. Unmatched junction bases numbered 2, after V lost 0 bases and J lost 3 bases. The CDR3 extends over 14 amino acids. CDR3 residues: CASSLVGGEETQYF. Written as DNA, the CDR3 is TGCGCCAGCAGCTTGGTTGGGGGGGAAGAGACCCAGTACTTC.

The chain is built from TRBV30 and TRBJ1-1, with 10 positions matching TRBD1. CDR3 size: 13 residues. Looked up from germline, CDR1 is GTSNPN and CDR2 is SVGIG (reference sequence). Unmatched junction bases numbered 2, after V lost 3 bases and J lost 4 bases. Here the CDR3 DNA reads TGTGCCTGGAGGGGACAGGGGAGCACTGAAGCTTTCTTT. This gives the protein CAWRGQGSTEAFF.

The V call is TRBV5-6, the J call TRBJ2-1; D is perhaps TRBD1 (5 bases). Trimming cost V 1 base and J 8 bases, with 13 bases left between them. Germline assignment: CDR1 SGHDT and CDR2 YYEEEE. The CDR3 has 14 amino acids. The CDR3 is CASSLPVKGDEQFF. The CDR3, as DNA: TGTGCCAGCAGCTTGCCAGTGAAAGGGGATGAGCAGTTCTTC.

The CDR3 coding sequence is TGTGCCAGCCAAGGGGGGGTTACTGAAGCTTTCTTT. Protein: CASQGGVTEAFF. The rearrangement joins TRBV19 to TRBJ1-1; D possibly corresponds to TRBD1 (6 bases). V lost 9 bases, J lost 5 bases, and 13 bases lay in between. Germline V gives CDR1 LNHDA, CDR2 SQIVND (reference sequence). The CDR3 extends over 12 amino acids.

CDR3 DNA sequence: TGTGCCAGCAGTGACCAACAGGGGTTTGGCACTGAAGCTTTCTTT. Amino acids: CASSDQQGFGTEAFF. V and J are TRBV25-1 and TRBJ1-1; 7 bases fit TRBD1. The CDR3 is 15 amino acids. Trimming at V came to 3 bases and at J to 4 bases, leaving 8 bases not matched to a gene. In germline, CDR1 is MGHDK, CDR2 SYGVNS.

The genes are TRBV6-6 and TRBJ2-1; maybe TRBD2 (6 bases). CDR1 MNHNY and CDR2 SVGAGI come from the germline V gene (reference sequence). The CDR3 is 15 amino acids. Deletions cut 0 bases from V and 7 bases from J, with 13 bases between. The CDR3: CASSYSPVGTNEQFF. The CDR3 nucleotides are TGTGCCAGCAGTTACTCTCCGGTTGGGACTAATGAGCAGTTCTTC.

The genes are TRBV28 and TRBJ1-1, with D possibly matching TRBD1 (5 bases). The CDR3 runs to 11 residues. V lost 3 bases and J lost 8, with 7 bases in between. The germline CDR1 and CDR2 sequences are MDHEN and SYDVKM. CDR3 amino acids: CASSLRGEAFF. The CDR3 DNA reads as TGTGCCAGCAGTTTGCGGGGGGAAGCTTTCTTT.

The chain uses TRBV9 and TRBJ1-6; tentative D call: TRBD1 (6 bases). This CDR3 has 13 residues. V lost 4 bases and J 14 bases, leaving 16 bases between the germline ends. Germline CDR1 SGDLS, CDR2 YYNGEE. For the CDR3, the DNA is TGTGCCAGCAGCCCCCCGGGACATGAGTCCCTCCACTTT. Translation gives CASSPPGHESLHF.